The clone carrying this TCR beta chain was observed a handful of times. Its specificity is unknown. This record belongs to a study of response to subunit inactivated influenza vaccine. Study-level findings and limits: Only a handful of new T cells, the authors suggested, are recruited with each seasonal influenza vaccination.

TCRdb reprocessed the RT-PCR reads via MiXCR and lists one record per CDR3 protein. Of fewer than 800,000 distinct CDR3 sequences detected, 15% to 17% appear once; the ten largest clones hold around 10%. The CDR3 consists of 11 residues. From germline, CDR1 is SQVTM and CDR2 ANQGSEA. Trimming removed 8 bases from V and 5 bases from J, with 9 bases in between. The genes are TRBV29-1 and TRBJ2-2; perhaps D is TRBD1 or TRBD2 (5 bases each). The specimen was PBMCs from blood, collected 11 to 12 days after vaccination. The TCR sequence derives from a man in his fifties or sixties who received an inactivated influenza vaccine. The CDR3 bases are TGCAGCTGTGGGGGAACCGGGGAGCTGTTTTTT. Its translation is CSCGGTGELFF.